The next 31 T cell receptor beta chains were all read from a single sample in a study of cytomegalovirus exposure and HLA in healthy donors. Assay: immunoSEQ multiplex PCR; the TCRdb copy retains only in-frame clones and omits some. This table holds hundreds of thousands of clones, approximately 87% found once. The sample was PBMCs. These receptors all come from a woman in her late teens or twenties in good health and CMV-seronegative.

The chain combines TRBV29-1 with TRBJ2-7, with 8 bases lining up with TRBD1. Germline V gene lookup returns CDR1 SQVTM and CDR2 ANQGSEA. V trimming: 6 bases; J trimming: 4 bases; junction bases outside the gene matches: 17. The CDR3 length is 16 residues. The CDR3 nucleotides are TGCAGCGTGAGGGACGGACAGGGACAAGGTTTATACGAGCAGTACTTC. Amino acids: CSVRDGQGQGLYEQYF.

The V and J genes are TRBV10-3 and TRBJ1-2; D ambiguous. Germline assignment: CDR1 ENHRY and CDR2 SYGVKD. The V gene lost 2 bases and the J gene lost 4 bases, with 11 bases spanning the gap. The CDR3 length is 14 residues. CDR3 bases: TGTGCCATCAGTGAGGGGGTGAGGATCTATGGCTACACCTTC. Its translation: CAISEGVRIYGYTF.

The chain links TRBV6-5 to TRBJ2-7; TRBD1 might be the D (5 bases). Trimming pared 5 bases from V and 7 bases from J, leaving 12 bases between. This CDR3 region has 12 residues. CDR1 MNHEY and CDR2 SVGAGI come from the germline V gene. CDR3 loop: CASSRTRQEQYF. The CDR3 bases are TGTGCCAGCAGTCGGACCCGACAGGAGCAGTACTTC.

This clone was seen more than once but under ten times. The chain links TRBV11-2 to TRBJ1-1, with D unresolved. The CDR3 consists of 13 residues. With 5 bases removed from V and 3 bases from J, the gap between germline ends came to 10 bases. The germline gives CDR1 SGHAT, CDR2 FQNNGV. The CDR3 region is CASSEAGDTEAFF. CDR3 DNA sequence: TGTGCCAGCAGCGAGGCTGGGGACACTGAAGCTTTCTTT.

This clone showed up just a few times. The chain joins TRBV12-5 to TRBJ1-4; D is undetermined. The CDR3 is made up of 14 amino acids. Between the trimmed V and J ends, which lost 0 bases and 14 bases, there was a span of 16 bases. In germline, CDR1 is LGHNT, CDR2 FRNRAP. The CDR3 DNA follows: TGTGCTAGTGGTTTGGTACGGGGTCAGGATGTGCTGTTTTTT. Translating gives CASGLVRGQDVLFF.

V gene TRBV5-1 combines with J gene TRBJ2-5; 11 nucleotides agree with TRBD2. Germline assignment: CDR1 SGHRS and CDR2 YFSETQ. The CDR3 length is 15 residues. The V and J ends lost 2 bases and 4 bases, in that order; junction bases with no gene match: 4. The CDR3 here is CASSFSGGAAETQYF. The CDR3 nucleotides read TGCGCCAGCAGCTTTAGCGGGGGGGCCGCAGAGACCCAGTACTTC.

V gene TRBV27 combines with J gene TRBJ2-7; D unclear. Trimming took off 3 bases at V and 0 bases at J, with 9 bases between the two ends. The CDR3 has 14 amino acids. CDR1 MNHEY and CDR2 SMNVEV come from the germline V gene (reference sequence). The CDR3 nucleotides are TGTGCCAGCAGTTTCGCAGACACCTCCTACGAGCAGTACTTC. Encoded protein: CASSFADTSYEQYF.

This chain uses TRBV29-1 with TRBJ2-3; D possibly matches TRBD1 or TRBD2 (5 bases each). CDR3 length: 12 residues. Trimming took off 0 bases at V and 4 bases at J, with 5 bases between the two ends. Germline values: CDR1 SQVTM, CDR2 ANQGSEA. CDR3 sequence (DNA): TGCAGCGTTGAAGAGGGGGCAGATACGCAGTATTTT. Its protein is CSVEEGADTQYF.

V usage is TRBV5-6 and J usage is TRBJ2-2; D remains unclear. V was trimmed by 2 bases and J by 4 bases, leaving 9 bases between them. This CDR3 has 14 amino acids. Germline V lookup: CDR1 SGHDT, CDR2 YYEEEE. The CDR3 DNA is TGTGCCAGCAGCTTTAGGGTCGGCACCGGGGAGCTGTTTTTT. Protein product: CASSFRVGTGELFF.

The gene calls are TRBV5-4 and TRBJ2-1; no clear D. The germline V and J ends were trimmed by 4 bases and 4 bases, with 18 bases remaining between them. The germline V gene encodes CDR1 SGHNT and CDR2 YYREEE (reference sequence). The CDR3 is 16 residues long. CDR3 bases: TGTGCCAGCAGCGGCCCGGGCCTTCAGACATACAATGAGCAGTTCTTC. This translates into CASSGPGLQTYNEQFF.

The gene calls are TRBV5-1 and TRBJ2-1; 8 bases are shared with TRBD2. This CDR3 contains 16 residues. Germline values: CDR1 SGHRS, CDR2 YFSETQ. V lost 0 bases and J lost 9; bases outside the gene matches: 11. CDR3 protein: CASSLGGTSLEAEQFF. As DNA, the CDR3 is TGCGCCAGCAGCTTGGGTGGGACTAGTCTCGAAGCTGAGCAGTTCTTC. The entire variable domain, with the rest obtained from reference TRBV5-1 and TRBJ2-1, is as follows: KAGVTQTPRYLIKTRGQQVTLSCSPISGHRSVSWYQQTPGQGLQFLFEYFSETQRNKGNFPGRFSGRQFSNSRSEMNVSTLELGDSALYLCASSLGGTSLEAEQFFGPGTRLTVL.

The chain carries TRBV7-3 and TRBJ2-1, with 14 nucleotides matching TRBD2. This CDR3 is 17 amino acids long. J gave up 1 base and V 5 bases, and 4 bases lay outside the gene matches. Germline V gene sequence: CDR1 SGHTA, CDR2 FQGTGA. CDR3 sequence (DNA): TGTGCCAGCAGCCTGACTAGCGGGAGGGATTCCTACAATGAGCAGTTCTTC. It specifies CASSLTSGRDSYNEQFF.

The chain uses TRBV28 and TRBJ2-1; D might be TRBD1 (5 bases). The germline V and J ends were trimmed by 1 base and 6 bases, with 10 bases remaining between them. CDR3 length: 14 residues. CDR1 is MDHEN, CDR2 SYDVKM, per germline. The CDR3 sequence: CASSLSLGANEQFF. The CDR3 nucleotides are TGTGCCAGCAGTTTATCGCTAGGGGCCAATGAGCAGTTCTTC.

The V and J genes are TRBV7-9 and TRBJ1-5; the D is unclear. The ends were cut back, 6 bases at V and 6 bases at J, with 9 bases in the middle. The CDR3 is 12 residues long. Looked up from germline, CDR1 is SEHNR and CDR2 is FQNEAQ (reference sequence). The CDR3 region is CASSKGGQPQHF. Written as DNA, the CDR3 is TGTGCCAGCAGTAAGGGCGGTCAGCCCCAGCATTTT.

In this sample, this clone turned up once. The chain has TRBV5-1 and TRBJ2-1; perhaps TRBD1 as D (6 bases). Germline V gene data show CDR1 as SGHRS and CDR2 as YFSETQ. The CDR3 is made up of 15 amino acids. With 3 bases removed from V and 4 bases from J, the gap between germline ends came to 14 bases. CDR3 loop: CASSSGHPTYNEQFF. CDR3 nucleotide sequence: TGCGCCAGCAGCTCGGGACACCCAACATACAATGAGCAGTTCTTC.

V is TRBV14 and J is TRBJ1-6; possible D gene TRBD1, 6 bases. This CDR3 contains 15 residues. The V end was cut by 6 bases, the J end by 6 bases, with 15 bases between. Looked up from germline, CDR1 is SGHDN and CDR2 is FVKESK. The CDR3 DNA reads as TGTGCCAGCAGTCATGCGGGACATTCTAATTCACCCCTCCACTTT. It yields the protein CASSHAGHSNSPLHF.

The V gene is TRBV6-5, the J gene TRBJ2-1; 11 nucleotides align to TRBD2. Germline CDR1 is MNHEY and CDR2 is SVGAGI. J was trimmed by 15 bases and V by 5 bases; bases with no gene match: 12. The CDR3 runs to 14 residues. The CDR3 spells CASSQLLLAGVMFF. The CDR3 region has the DNA TGTGCCAGCAGTCAATTGTTACTAGCGGGAGTAATGTTCTTC.

The V and J genes are TRBV5-1 and TRBJ1-1; D perhaps matches TRBD1 (5 bases). V was shortened by 3 bases and J by 1 base, with 13 bases between the two germline ends. CDR1 is SGHRS and CDR2 is YFSETQ in the germline V gene. The CDR3 totals 15 residues. CDR3 residues: CASSWEGRSNTEAFF. DNA of the CDR3: TGCGCCAGCAGCTGGGAGGGGCGGTCGAACACTGAAGCTTTCTTT.

V is TRBV7-3 and J is TRBJ2-3; 13 bases are a match to TRBD2. The V gene end was trimmed by 4 bases and the J gene end by 4 bases; junction bases not matched to a gene: 8. The V gene's germline CDR1 is SGHTA and CDR2 FQGTGA. CDR3 length equals 17 residues. The CDR3: CASSSARLAGGADTQYF. CDR3 coding DNA: TGTGCCAGCAGCTCAGCCCGACTAGCGGGAGGAGCAGATACGCAGTATTTT. Full variable domain (remainder filled in from reference TRBV7-3 and TRBJ2-3): GAGVSQTPSNKVTEKGKYVELRCDPISGHTALYWYRQSLGQGPEFLIYFQGTGAADDSGLPNDRFFAVRPEGSVSTLKIQRTERGDSAVYLCASSSARLAGGADTQYFGPGTRLTVL.

This chain uses TRBV6-1 with TRBJ2-5; 7 bases are shared with TRBD1. The germline V gene encodes CDR1 MNHNS and CDR2 SASEGT. Trimming took 4 bases from V and 0 from J; bases not matched to a gene: 8. CDR3 length: 16 amino acids. The CDR3: CASSGLQGTYQETQYF. The CDR3 DNA follows: TGTGCCAGCAGTGGTCTACAGGGGACCTACCAAGAGACCCAGTACTTC.

This chain joins TRBV4-2 and TRBJ1-2; 8 bases align to TRBD1. The CDR3 runs to 14 residues. CDR1 and CDR2 (germline): LGHNA, YNFKEQ. Trimming took 2 bases from V and 5 from J; bases not matched to a gene: 4. The DNA for the CDR3 is TGTGCCAGCAGCCAATTAGGACAGGGTTATGGCTACACCTTC. Amino acid sequence: CASSQLGQGYGYTF.

This sequence joins TRBV10-3 and TRBJ1-3; unclear D gene. CDR1 and CDR2 (germline): ENHRY, SYGVKD. V lost 4 bases and J lost 3, with 4 bases in between. The CDR3 totals 12 residues. CDR3 sequence (DNA): TGTGCCATCAGTGGGGGTGGAAACACCATATATTTT. It codes for CAISGGGNTIYF.

The chain has TRBV5-6 and TRBJ1-5, with D unresolved. CDR3 length: 13 residues. In germline, CDR1 is SGHDT, CDR2 YYEEEE. Deletions cut 4 bases from V and 5 bases from J, with 10 bases between. For the CDR3, the DNA is TGTGCCAGCAGCCGAGGCGGAGATCAGCCCCAGCATTTT. Encoded protein: CASSRGGDQPQHF.

This clone was found a few times. V gene TRBV7-2 combines with J gene TRBJ1-2, with 7 bases matching TRBD1. This CDR3 has 14 residues. CDR1 and CDR2 (germline): SGHTA, FQGNSA. With 5 bases clipped from V and 4 bases from J, the junction kept 7 bases outside the gene matches. The CDR3 sequence is CASSRLGQTYGYTF. CDR3 sequence (DNA): TGTGCCAGCAGCCGTCTGGGACAGACCTATGGCTACACCTTC.

The gene calls are TRBV6-1 and TRBJ2-7, with 7 bases that match TRBD2. Germline V lookup: CDR1 MNHNS, CDR2 SASEGT. This CDR3 comprises 15 residues. V dropped 6 bases and J dropped 5; count of bases not matched to a gene: 13. As DNA, the CDR3 is TGTGCCAGCAGCCTGGGAGGGACCGCTAGTGACGAGCAGTACTTC. This codes for CASSLGGTASDEQYF.

V usage is TRBV2 and J usage is TRBJ1-1; 8 positions match TRBD1. The CDR3 is made up of 15 amino acids. The V gene's germline CDR1 is SNHLY and CDR2 FYNNEI. Germline trimming cut 4 bases from V and 1 base from J; bases unmatched to any gene: 5. In nucleotides, the CDR3 is TGTGCCAGCAGTGGTGAAGGGACAGGGAACACTGAAGCTTTCTTT. It codes for CASSGEGTGNTEAFF.

This chain links TRBV27 with TRBJ2-7, with unresolved D. Trimming left V 5 bases short and J 7 bases short, with 15 bases between. CDR1 and CDR2 from the germline V gene are MNHEY and SMNVEV (reference sequence). The CDR3 loop spans 13 amino acids. CDR3 protein: CASSLTPEREQYF. Here the CDR3 DNA reads TGTGCCAGCAGTCTCACTCCGGAACGGGAGCAGTACTTC.

Only a few counts were recorded for this clone. The chain employs TRBV25-1 and TRBJ2-7, with 7 bases matching TRBD2. V dropped 8 bases and J dropped 3; count of bases not matched to a gene: 4. The CDR3 length is 12 residues. Germline V gene lookup returns CDR1 MGHDK and CDR2 SYGVNS. As DNA, the CDR3 is TGTGCCAGCGAGCGGGGCGACTACGAGCAGTACTTC. It is translated as CASERGDYEQYF.

This clone was observed a single time. The rearrangement joins TRBV18 to TRBJ2-7; TRBD2 might be the D (5 bases). Between the trimmed V and J ends, which lost 2 bases and 0 bases, there was a span of 14 bases. The CDR3 extends over 16 amino acids. Germline lookup yields CDR1 KGHSH and CDR2 LQKENI. The CDR3 DNA sequence: TGTGCCAGCTCACCAGGACTCGGAGCCGGCTCCTACGAGCAGTACTTC. It is translated as CASSPGLGAGSYEQYF. Drawing the rest from reference TRBV18 and TRBJ2-7, the complete variable domain is NAGVMQNPRHLVRRRGQEARLRCSPMKGHSHVYWYRQLPEEGLKFMVYLQKENIIDESGMPKERFSAEFPKEGPSILRIQQVVRGDSAAYFCASSPGLGAGSYEQYFGPGTRLTVT.

The chain recombines TRBV12-5 with TRBJ1-2; perhaps TRBD1 as D (6 bases). The CDR3 totals 12 residues. Trimming left V 4 bases short and J 7 bases short, with 10 bases between. The germline CDR1 and CDR2 sequences are LGHNT and FRNRAP. The DNA of the CDR3 is TGTGCTAGTGGTTCCCCGACAGGTGGCTACACCTTC. Translated, it gives CASGSPTGGYTF.

The J gene is TRBJ1-4, the V gene TRBV7-9, with 8 bases aligning to TRBD1. V lost 5 bases, J lost 5 bases, and 7 bases stayed unmatched. This CDR3 spans 15 amino acids. Germline assignment: CDR1 SEHNR and CDR2 FQNEAQ (reference sequence). CDR3 residues: CASSPRQGTNEKLFF. The CDR3, as DNA: TGTGCCAGCAGCCCCCGACAGGGGACGAATGAAAAACTGTTTTTT.